The 29 T cell receptor beta chains below come from one sample, sequenced in a study of T cells in Graves' hyperthyroidism and ophthalmopathy. Using RNA transcripts as the source, TCR beta CDR3 regions were amplified. The TCR CDR3 was amplified in a first-round RT-PCR using the HTBI primer set. MiXCR was run by TCRdb on the multiplex PCR reads, yielding one entry per CDR3 protein. Of more than 500,000 distinct CDR3 sequences in the sample, 15% to 20% were seen once. Sequencing was carried out using blood. These receptors came from a woman aged 25 to 39 with Graves' ophthalmopathy.

The rearrangement links TRBV20-1 to TRBJ2-4; 9 bases map to TRBD2. Trimming cost V 1 base and J 8 bases; bases outside gene matches: 9. Per germline, CDR1 DFQATT and CDR2 SNEGSKA (reference sequence). There are 15 residues in the CDR3. CDR3 nucleotide sequence: TGCAGTGCTAGAGGCTGGCCTAGCGGGGTTCACATTCAGTACTTC. Translating gives CSARGWPSGVHIQYF.

V is TRBV6-5 and J is TRBJ1-1; tentative D call: TRBD1 (5 bases). The germline gives CDR1 MNHEY, CDR2 SVGAGI. With 4 bases removed from V and 3 bases from J, the gap between germline ends came to 12 bases. The CDR3 has 14 residues. This chain's CDR3 is CASSSSRGYTEAFF. CDR3 nucleotides: TGTGCCAGCAGTTCCTCCCGGGGGTACACTGAAGCTTTCTTT.

This clonotype has more than one count but fewer than ten. The rearrangement links TRBV5-1 to TRBJ2-5, with a possible D match to TRBD2 (6 bases). This CDR3 region has 16 residues. V was trimmed by 2 bases and J by 5 bases, leaving 19 bases between them. CDR1 and CDR2 from the germline V gene are SGHRS and YFSETQ. CDR3 region: CASSFGLREARETQYF. DNA for the CDR3: TGCGCCAGCAGCTTTGGCTTAAGGGAGGCTCGGGAGACCCAGTACTTC.

This clonotype came up many times. This chain joins TRBV6-2 or TRBV6-3 and TRBJ2-1; the match to TRBD2 covers 10 bases. Germline V gene data show CDR1 as MNHEY and CDR2 as SVGEGT. V trimming: 0 bases; J trimming: 8 bases; junction bases outside the gene matches: 7. This CDR3 is built from 16 residues. The CDR3 sequence is CASSYSETSGTDEQFF. CDR3 DNA sequence: TGTGCCAGCAGTTACTCGGAAACTAGCGGGACTGATGAGCAGTTCTTC.

Only a few counts were recorded for this clonotype. This chain uses TRBV28 with TRBJ2-1, with 8 bases that match TRBD2. J was trimmed by 3 bases and V by 5 bases; bases with no gene match: 3. CDR1 and CDR2 from the germline V gene are MDHEN and SYDVKM. The CDR3 totals 14 residues. The CDR3: CASSEREIYNEQFF. For the CDR3, the DNA is TGTGCCAGCAGTGAGCGGGAGATCTACAATGAGCAGTTCTTC. Filled out from reference TRBV28 and TRBJ2-1, the complete variable domain reads DVKVTQSSRYLVKRTGEKVFLECVQDMDHENMFWYRQDPGLGLRLIYFSYDVKMKEKGDIPEGYSVSREKKERFSLILESASTNQTSMYLCASSEREIYNEQFFGPGTRLTVL.

Details on this clonotype: The final CDR3 position lacks the conserved phenylalanine or tryptophan, pointing to a likely read error. The chain links TRBV9 to TRBJ1-1, with D possibly matching TRBD1 (5 bases). The CDR3 totals 13 residues. Per germline, CDR1 SGDLS and CDR2 YYNGEE. V dropped 7 bases and J dropped 1 base, with 11 bases sitting between them. The CDR3 region is CASGQGSNTEAFL. The CDR3 bases are TGTGCCAGCGGTCAGGGATCGAACACTGAAGCTTTCCTT.

This clonotype has ten or more counts. The genes are TRBV11-3 and TRBJ2-3; D uncertain. This CDR3 comprises 13 residues. V gave up 5 bases and J gave up 6 bases, with 12 bases separating them. Germline V gene data show CDR1 as SGHNT and CDR2 as YENEEA. The CDR3 nucleotides are TGTGCCAGCAGCATCCCGGCCGAGGATACGCAGTATTTT. The encoded protein is CASSIPAEDTQYF.

This clonotype was seen more than once but under ten times. The chain recombines TRBV7-9 with TRBJ2-1, with 7 bases lining up with TRBD2. CDR1 and CDR2 (germline): SEHNR, FQNEAQ (reference sequence). V was pared by 2 bases and J by 9 bases, with 4 bases of the junction left unmatched. This CDR3 contains 13 residues. The CDR3: CASSLRAGFEQFF. As DNA, the CDR3 is TGTGCCAGCAGCTTAAGAGCGGGATTTGAGCAGTTCTTC.

This clonotype was seen ten or more times. The genes are TRBV24-1 and TRBJ1-1; 7 positions agree with TRBD1. Germline V lookup: CDR1 KGHDR, CDR2 SFDVKD. V lost 10 bases and J lost 0; bases outside the gene matches: 4. The CDR3 totals 13 residues. CDR3 region: CATQGEMNTEAFF. DNA of the CDR3: TGTGCCACTCAGGGGGAAATGAACACTGAAGCTTTCTTT.

The gene calls are TRBV20-1 and TRBJ2-7; the D gene is possibly TRBD2 (7 bases). Deletions cut 6 bases from V and 2 bases from J, with 17 bases between. In germline, CDR1 is DFQATT, CDR2 SNEGSKA (reference sequence). This CDR3 has 14 amino acids. In nucleotides, the CDR3 is TGCAGTGCCCGCGGGGGCTTTCTTCCCTACGAGCAGTACTTC. It encodes CSARGGFLPYEQYF.

This chain links TRBV27 with TRBJ2-7, with TRBD2 identical over 9 bases. V lost 1 base to trimming and J lost 6 bases; unmatched junction nucleotides: 4. The CDR3 totals 14 residues. The germline V gene encodes CDR1 MNHEY and CDR2 SMNVEV (reference sequence). The CDR3 coding sequence is TGTGCCAGCAGTTTATTAGCGGGAGCGATCGAGCAGTACTTC. Its translation is CASSLLAGAIEQYF.

The sample holds a few counts of this clonotype. The chain combines TRBV5-1 with TRBJ1-2, with D unresolved. From germline, CDR1 is SGHRS and CDR2 YFSETQ. V lost 0 bases and J lost 4, with 10 bases in between. The CDR3 is 14 residues long. The CDR3 DNA reads as TGCGCCAGCAGCTTGGCCGAGGGAACCTATGGCTACACCTTC. As protein: CASSLAEGTYGYTF.

In this sample, this clonotype turned up many times. The chain has TRBV11-2 and TRBJ2-7; tentatively, D is TRBD1 (7 bases). The CDR3 runs to 15 residues. CDR1 and CDR2 (germline): SGHAT, FQNNGV. V was pared by 2 bases and J by 7 bases, with 18 bases between. CDR3 in amino acids: CASSLQPTGRLEQYF. CDR3 coding DNA: TGTGCCAGCAGCTTACAGCCGACAGGGAGGTTGGAGCAGTACTTC.

This clonotype has only a few counts. This rearrangement joins TRBV30 to TRBJ2-1; D ambiguous. The V end was cut by 3 bases, the J end by 9 bases, with 15 bases between. CDR3 length: 13 residues. The germline V gene has CDR1 GTSNPN and CDR2 SVGIG (reference sequence). DNA of the CDR3: TGTGCCTGGAGCGGAGCGTTTTTGGGTGAGCAGTTCTTC. It is translated as CAWSGAFLGEQFF.

In this sample, this clonotype turned up many times. The chain joins TRBV20-1 to TRBJ1-5, with TRBD1 identical over 8 bases. The CDR3 runs 15 residues. Per the germline V gene, CDR1 is DFQATT and CDR2 is SNEGSKA (reference sequence). The V and J ends lost 1 base and 5 bases, in that order; junction bases with no gene match: 7. CDR3 amino acids: CSARGADRGDQPQHF. As DNA, the CDR3 is TGCAGTGCTAGAGGGGCTGACAGGGGTGATCAGCCCCAGCATTTT.

As regards this clonotype: A read error may explain this, as a much larger clone is one base away. The J gene is TRBJ1-2, the V gene TRBV7-2, with TRBD1 as a possible D gene (6 bases). The CDR3 spans 14 residues. Germline V gives CDR1 SGHTA, CDR2 FQGNSA. V lost 3 bases, J lost 4 bases, and 12 bases lay in between. The CDR3 region is CASSFDGQSYGYTF. The CDR3 region has the DNA TGTGCCAGCAGCTTTGACGGACAGAGCTATGGCTACACCTTC.

This clonotype was recorded at least ten times. The chain carries TRBV20-1 and TRBJ2-7; 13 nucleotides match TRBD2. The CDR3 loop spans 15 amino acids. The V segment lost 5 bases and the J segment 5 bases; nucleotides outside the gene matches: 9. Germline loops: CDR1 DFQATT, CDR2 SNEGSKA (reference sequence). CDR3 in DNA: TGCAGTGCTCTTGATGGGACTAGCGGGAATCACGAGCAGTACTTC. It yields the protein CSALDGTSGNHEQYF.

The chain joins TRBV25-1 to TRBJ2-7; D is unclear. V was cut by 4 bases and J by 6 bases, with 16 bases left in between. The CDR3 covers 14 residues. Germline CDR1 and CDR2: MGHDK and SYGVNS. CDR3 region: CASSADVFGVEQYF. The CDR3 DNA reads as TGTGCCAGCAGTGCGGATGTCTTCGGCGTCGAGCAGTACTTC.

Ten or more counts support this clonotype. The CDR3 nucleotides read TGTGCCAGCAGCTTTGGCTCCGGGGAGCTGTTTTTT. It encodes CASSFGSGELFF. V usage is TRBV11-1 and J usage is TRBJ2-2; D gene ambiguous. The CDR3 contains 12 residues. The germline V and J ends were trimmed by 3 bases and 6 bases, with 5 bases remaining between them. Germline CDR1 SGHAT, CDR2 FQDESV (reference sequence).

V gene TRBV5-5 combines with J gene TRBJ1-6; TRBD1 might be the D (6 bases). CDR1 and CDR2 (germline): SGHKS, YYEKEE (reference sequence). This CDR3 has 17 residues. With 0 bases removed from V and 4 bases from J, the gap between germline ends came to 14 bases. The CDR3 DNA sequence: TGTGCCAGCAGCTTGGACACAGGGCCTCCTTATAATTCACCCCTCCACTTT. Protein product: CASSLDTGPPYNSPLHF. Full variable domain (rest looked up from reference TRBV5-5 and TRBJ1-6): DAGVTQSPTHLIKTRGQQVTLRCSPISGHKSVSWYQQVLGQGPQFIFQYYEKEERGRGNFPDRFSARQFPNYSSELNVNALLLGDSALYLCASSLDTGPPYNSPLHFGNGTRLTVT.

This clonotype appeared many times. The CDR3 spells CASSLTDGGSRDEQYF. The CDR3 region has the DNA TGCGCCAGCAGCCTTACGGACGGCGGCTCCAGGGACGAGCAGTACTTC. The chain combines TRBV10-2 with TRBJ2-7, with D maybe TRBD1 (5 bases). V lost 6 bases, J lost 5 bases, and 23 bases lay in between. The CDR3 runs to 16 residues. CDR1 is WSHSY and CDR2 is SAAADI in the germline V gene.

In its sample, this clonotype was seen a few times. This chain joins TRBV2 and TRBJ2-1; no clear D. The CDR3 contains 13 residues. Per germline, CDR1 SNHLY and CDR2 FYNNEI. The V and J ends lost 8 bases and 8 bases respectively, with 16 bases between them. The CDR3 here is CASRRNLVDEQFF. The CDR3 nucleotides read TGTGCCAGCCGTCGGAACTTAGTTGATGAGCAGTTCTTC.

V is TRBV7-2 and J is TRBJ2-1; 7 nucleotides match TRBD1. From germline, CDR1 is SGHTA and CDR2 FQGNSA. This CDR3 has 16 amino acids. The V gene end was trimmed by 2 bases and the J gene end by 10 bases; junction bases not matched to a gene: 14. CDR3 nucleotide sequence: TGTGCCAGCAGCTTAACTCCCCGAAGTGACAGGGACGAGCAGTTCTTC. Protein sequence: CASSLTPRSDRDEQFF.

This clonotype came up many times. The chain has TRBV18 and TRBJ1-1; D possibly corresponds to TRBD1 (6 bases). Deletions cut 3 bases from V and 5 bases from J, with 13 bases between. The CDR3 totals 14 residues. Germline lookup yields CDR1 KGHSH and CDR2 LQKENI. The CDR3 is CASSPRGAETEAFF. The CDR3 coding sequence is TGTGCCAGCTCACCCCGGGGGGCAGAAACTGAAGCTTTCTTT.

V is TRBV4-3 and J is TRBJ2-7, with 7 bases aligning to TRBD2. Germline V CDR1 and CDR2: LGHNA, YSLEER. The V segment lost 0 bases and the J segment 0 bases; nucleotides outside the gene matches: 11. This CDR3 contains 18 residues. This CDR3 reads CASSQDFAGAPSSYEQYF. The CDR3 DNA follows: TGCGCCAGCAGCCAAGACTTCGCGGGAGCCCCGAGCTCCTACGAGCAGTACTTC.

This clonotype was picked up a small number of times. The chain uses TRBV10-3 and TRBJ2-1; 14 nucleotides align to TRBD2. CDR3 size: 13 residues. Germline-derived CDR1 and CDR2 are ENHRY and SYGVKD. Written as DNA, the CDR3 is TGTGCTATTGGACTAGCGGGAGGCAATGAGCAGTTCTTC. Protein sequence: CAIGLAGGNEQFF.

This chain connects TRBV7-2 to TRBJ1-4, with D perhaps matching TRBD1 (6 bases). CDR1 and CDR2 (germline): SGHTA, FQGNSA. V was shortened by 5 bases and J by 8 bases, with 21 bases between the two germline ends. The CDR3 has 16 residues. CDR3 sequence (DNA): TGTGCCAGCAGCGATACAAGGGGGGGTTTAAAGGAAAAACTGTTTTTT. This gives the protein CASSDTRGGLKEKLFF.

This clonotype was counted many times. V gene TRBV5-1 combines with J gene TRBJ2-7; no definite D call. This CDR3 has 14 amino acids. Trimming left V 2 bases short and J 1 base short, with 10 bases between. The germline V gene has CDR1 SGHRS and CDR2 YFSETQ. In nucleotides, the CDR3 is TGCGCCAGCAGCTTCGAGTCCCATTCCTACGAGCAGTACTTC. It codes for CASSFESHSYEQYF.

CDR3 region: CAWSVLIGDLQFF. The CDR3 nucleotides read TGTGCCTGGAGTGTATTGATCGGGGACCTCCAGTTCTTC. The rearrangement uses TRBV30 and TRBJ2-1; D possibly matches TRBD1 or TRBD2 (5 bases each). The V gene's germline CDR1 is GTSNPN and CDR2 SVGIG (reference sequence). The CDR3 totals 13 residues. V was shortened by 0 bases and J by 13 bases, with 16 bases between the two germline ends.